Listed below are T cell receptor beta chains from one sample, sequenced in a study of low-dose radiotherapy and immunotherapy resistance in tumors. TCRdb recomputed calls from the reads with MiXCR, one row per CDR3 protein. The sample has approximately 42,000 distinct CDR3 sequences, less than 30% seen once. The sample was PBMCs, taken after low-dose radiotherapy plus immunotherapy. The receptor set was obtained from a male donor with prostate cancer. The CDR3 runs from the conserved cysteine through the conserved F or W. The D gene is left open where the match is weak. Only part of the rows carry a size: once, few, many, or a class if the clone is expanded.

TRBJ1-1	TRBV28	-	many	CASSPRAGNTEAFF	TGTGCCAGCAGTCCGCGGGCCGGCAACACTGAAGCTTTCTTT
TRBJ1-1	TRBV10-3	-	many	CAISEGVSTEAFF	TGTGCCATCAGTGAGGGCGTTTCCACTGAAGCTTTCTTT
TRBJ2-2	TRBV2	TRBD2	few	CASARGETGELFF	TGTGCCTCAGCACGGGGGGAGACCGGGGAGCTGTTTTTT
TRBJ2-1	TRBV7-8	-	-	CASSYNPGPPSSYNEQFF	TGTGCCAGCAGCTACAACCCAGGGCCCCCGAGCTCCTACAATGAGCAGTTCTTC
TRBJ2-1	TRBV7-2	-	-	CASTQSRGEQFF	TGTGCCAGCACCCAGAGCCGAGGTGAGCAGTTCTTC
TRBJ2-3	TRBV5-1	-	many	CASSSLASTQYF	TGCGCCAGCAGCTCCCTAGCGTCTACGCAGTATTTT
TRBJ2-6	TRBV9	-	many	CASSVTSSGANVLTF	TGTGCCAGCAGCGTCACGTCTTCTGGGGCCAACGTCCTGACTTTC
TRBJ1-4	TRBV6-4	-	many	CASSDSTKATNEKLFF	TGTGCCAGCAGTGATTCTACGAAAGCAACTAATGAAAAACTGTTTTTT
TRBJ2-7	TRBV2	TRBD1	-	CAVTWDRSSYEQYF	TGTGCCGTGACCTGGGACAGAAGCTCCTACGAGCAGTACTTC
TRBJ2-2	TRBV19	-	many	CASSIPGASITGELFF	TGTGCCAGTAGTATCCCAGGGGCATCGATCACCGGGGAGCTGTTTTTT
TRBJ2-2	TRBV13	-	many	CASSPTGSGELFF	TGTGCCAGCAGCCCAACAGGGAGCGGGGAGCTGTTTTTT
TRBJ2-3	TRBV14	TRBD2	-	CASSLAGGRLDTQYF	TGTGCCAGCAGCCTAGCGGGGGGCCGGTTGGATACGCAGTATTTT
TRBJ1-1	TRBV7-2	-	few	CASSRGIRQGQAFF	TGTGCCAGCAGCCGCGGCATAAGGCAGGGCCAAGCTTTCTTT
TRBJ1-5	TRBV2	TRBD1	many	CASRAGTGERERQPQHF	TGTGCCAGCAGGGCCGGGACAGGGGAGAGGGAGCGTCAGCCCCAGCATTTT
TRBJ2-3	TRBV6-2/TRBV6-3	TRBD2	many	CASRGLASRDTQYF	TGTGCCAGCAGAGGACTAGCGAGTAGGGATACGCAGTATTTT
TRBJ2-2	TRBV5-5	TRBD2	many	CASSPGTSGVGGELFF	TGTGCCAGCAGCCCCGGGACTAGCGGGGTGGGCGGGGAGCTGTTTTTT
TRBJ2-3	TRBV4-3	-	once	CASSLITADTQYF	TGCGCCAGCAGCCTCATTACCGCAGATACGCAGTATTTT
TRBJ2-6	TRBV3-1	-	many	CASSQDLRTEVSGANVLTF	TGTGCCAGCAGCCAAGATTTGAGGACAGAAGTCTCTGGGGCCAACGTCCTGACTTTC
TRBJ2-1	TRBV5-4	TRBD2	many	CASSSRTSGGLEQFF	TGTGCCAGCAGCTCACGGACTAGCGGGGGGCTCGAGCAGTTCTTC
TRBJ2-1	TRBV28	TRBD1	-	CASSGDRVGSYNEQFF	TGTGCCAGCAGTGGGGACAGGGTGGGCTCCTACAATGAGCAGTTCTTC
TRBJ1-5	TRBV3-1	-	-	CASSQGPVPQHF	TGTGCCAGCAGCCAGGGGCCTGTTCCCCAGCATTTT
TRBJ1-1	TRBV5-1	TRBD1	many	CASSLAATGESEAFF	TGTGCCAGCAGCTTGGCAGCGACAGGGGAATCTGAAGCTTTCTTT
TRBJ1-1	TRBV9	-	many	CASSVGPIPANTEAFF	TGTGCCAGCAGCGTAGGACCGATCCCGGCCAACACTGAAGCTTTCTTT
TRBJ2-7	TRBV7-2	-	many	CASSSRKSSYEQYF	TGTGCCAGCAGCTCCAGGAAGAGCTCCTACGAGCAGTACTTC
TRBJ2-5	TRBV5-5	-	many	CASSFAAPRETQYF	TGTGCCAGCAGCTTCGCCGCCCCCCGCGAGACCCAGTACTTC
TRBJ1-1	TRBV5-4	-	-	CASRGGGTFTPNTEAFF	TGTGCCAGCAGGGGCGGCGGGACCTTTACCCCGAACACTGAAGCTTTCTTT
TRBJ2-1	TRBV6-1	-	many	CASSGQQRNEQFF	TGTGCCAGCAGTGGCCAACAGAGGAATGAGCAGTTCTTC
TRBJ2-1	TRBV5-1	TRBD2	-	CASSRRLAATYNEQFF	TGCGCCAGCAGCCGACGGCTAGCGGCGACCTACAATGAGCAGTTCTTC
TRBJ2-1	TRBV11-2	TRBD2	many	CASSLAGGPGEQFF	TGTGCCAGCAGCTTAGCGGGAGGACCAGGTGAGCAGTTCTTC